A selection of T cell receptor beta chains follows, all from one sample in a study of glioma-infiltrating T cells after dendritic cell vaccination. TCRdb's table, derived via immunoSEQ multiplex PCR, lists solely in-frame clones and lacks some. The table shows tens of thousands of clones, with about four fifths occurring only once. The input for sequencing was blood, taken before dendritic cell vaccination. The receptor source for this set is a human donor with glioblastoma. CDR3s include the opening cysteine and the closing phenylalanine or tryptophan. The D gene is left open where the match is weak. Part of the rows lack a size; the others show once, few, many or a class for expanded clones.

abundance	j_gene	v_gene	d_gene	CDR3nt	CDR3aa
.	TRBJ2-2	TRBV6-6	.	TGTGCCAGCAGTTACTCGTCGGACACCGGGGAGCTGTTTTTT	CASSYSSDTGELFF
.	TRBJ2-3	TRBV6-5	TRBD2	TGTGCCAGCAGCCCCGGACTAGCGGGGACAGATACGCAGTATTTT	CASSPGLAGTDTQYF
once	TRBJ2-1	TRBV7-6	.	TGTGCCAGCAGCTTAACGGCCCGTAGCATCGAGCAGTTCTTC	CASSLTARSIEQFF
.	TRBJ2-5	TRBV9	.	TGTGCCAGCAGCGCCGGGACCGGGGGAAAGACCCAGTACTTC	CASSAGTGGKTQYF
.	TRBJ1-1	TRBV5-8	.	TGTGCCAGCAGCTTGTTACAGGGAGGGTTCACTGAAGCTTTCTTT	CASSLLQGGFTEAFF
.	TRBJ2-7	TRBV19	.	TGTGCCAGTAGTATAGCGGACCCCGGGGGTTACGAGCAGTACTTC	CASSIADPGGYEQYF
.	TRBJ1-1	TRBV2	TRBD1	TGTGCCAGCATCCGGGACAGGAACACTGAAGCTTTCTTT	CASIRDRNTEAFF
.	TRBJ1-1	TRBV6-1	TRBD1	TGTGCCAGCAGTGACAGACAGGGTAAGGCTTTCTTT	CASSDRQGKAFF
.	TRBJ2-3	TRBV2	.	TGTGCCAGCAGTGAGACAGAGCTAATTCATACGCAGTATTTT	CASSETELIHTQYF
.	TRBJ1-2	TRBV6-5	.	TGTGCCAGCAGTTACGGGGCGGCGAACTATGGCTACACCTTC	CASSYGAANYGYTF
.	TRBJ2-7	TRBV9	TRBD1	TGTGCCAGCAGCCTAAACCTAGGACAGGGGACCGAGCAGTACTTC	CASSLNLGQGTEQYF
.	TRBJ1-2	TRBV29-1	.	TGCAGCGTCCCCCGCACAGGGCCAGACTATGGCTACACCTTC	CSVPRTGPDYGYTF
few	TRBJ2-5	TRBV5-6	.	TGTGCCAGCAGCTTCGGAGGTGAGACCCAGTACTTC	CASSFGGETQYF
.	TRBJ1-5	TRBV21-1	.	TGTGCCAGCAGCAAAGTCACCAGAAGACACCCCAGGAACGGTCGCAATCAGCCCCAGCATTTT	CASSKVTRRHPRNGRNQPQHF
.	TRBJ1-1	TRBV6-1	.	TGTGCCAGCAGTGAGACCGGGGGTGAAGCTTTCTTT	CASSETGGEAFF
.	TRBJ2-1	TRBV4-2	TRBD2	TGTGCCAGCAGCCAAAATCTCGGGGGGTCCTACAATGAGCAGTTCTTC	CASSQNLGGSYNEQFF
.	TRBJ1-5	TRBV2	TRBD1	TGTGCCAGCCGACAGGGTTGGAATCAGCCCCAGCATTTT	CASRQGWNQPQHF
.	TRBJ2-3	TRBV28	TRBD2	TGTGCCAGCAGTCTTGCGGGGGGGCAAGATACGCAGTATTTT	CASSLAGGQDTQYF
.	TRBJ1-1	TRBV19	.	TGTGCCAGTAGTATACGGTTGCTGAACACTGAAGCTTTCTTT	CASSIRLLNTEAFF
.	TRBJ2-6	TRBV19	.	TGTGCCAGTACCCCTCCCGGGGGGGCCAACGTCCTGACTTTC	CASTPPGGANVLTF
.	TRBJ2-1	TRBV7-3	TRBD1	TGTGCCAGCAGCCAGCAGACAGGGGGTGATGAGCAGTTCTTC	CASSQQTGGDEQFF
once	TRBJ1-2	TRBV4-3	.	TGCGCCAGCAGCCAAGATCGAGGGTACTATGGCTACACCTTC	CASSQDRGYYGYTF
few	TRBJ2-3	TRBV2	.	TGTGCCAGCAGTGTTGAGGCAGATACGCAGTATTTT	CASSVEADTQYF
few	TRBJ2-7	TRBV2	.	TGTGCCAGCAGGGAACAACAGGGAGAAGAGCAGTACTTC	CASREQQGEEQYF
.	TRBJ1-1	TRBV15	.	TGTGCCACCAGCAGAGATCGGAGCCAGCCAGCTTTCTTT	CATSRDRSQPAFF
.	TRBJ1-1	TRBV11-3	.	TGTGCCAGCAGCTTAGTCGGGGAAACTGAAGCTTTCTTT	CASSLVGETEAFF
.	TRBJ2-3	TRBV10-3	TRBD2	TGTGCCATCAAGGCTAGCGGGGTTGTAGATACGCAGTATTTT	CAIKASGVVDTQYF
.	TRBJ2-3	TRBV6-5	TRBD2	TGTGCCACCACTTTAGCGGGCTCGAACACAGATACGCAGTATTTT	CATTLAGSNTDTQYF
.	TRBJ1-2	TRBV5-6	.	TGTGCCAGCAGCTCGACCCGCCGGGGGGGGTCTTTC	CASSSTRRGGSF
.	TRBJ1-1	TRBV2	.	TGTGCCAGTAGAGAGGGTCAAGCTGAAGCTTTCTTT	CASREGQAEAFF
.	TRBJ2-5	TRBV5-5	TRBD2	TGTGCCAGCAGCTTCTCTAGCGGGGGACCCTCTCAAGAGACCCAGTACTTC	CASSFSSGGPSQETQYF
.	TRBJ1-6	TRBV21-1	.	TGTGCCAGCAGCAAAGCGACAGGGGGCGAGAGTACGGGGGCTTCACCCCTCCACTTT	CASSKATGGESTGASPLHF
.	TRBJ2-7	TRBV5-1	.	TGCGCCAGCAGCTTGGCACCCCAGGATAGCTCCTACGAGCAGTACTTC	CASSLAPQDSSYEQYF
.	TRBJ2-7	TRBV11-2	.	TGTGCCAGCAGCTTAGGTACTACCTACGAGCAGTACTTC	CASSLGTTYEQYF
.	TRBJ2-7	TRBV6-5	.	TGTGCCAGCAGTTACTCGAAGCTAGGACAGACCTACGAGCAGTACTTC	CASSYSKLGQTYEQYF
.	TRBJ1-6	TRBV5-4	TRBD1	TGTGCCAGCAGCCCAGAACCTGGACAGGGTAATTCACCCCTCCACTTT	CASSPEPGQGNSPLHF
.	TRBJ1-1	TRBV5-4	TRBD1	TGTGCCAGCAGCTTTTTTTCGGGACAGATCACTGAAGCTTTCTTT	CASSFFSGQITEAFF
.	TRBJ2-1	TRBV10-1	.	TGCGCCAGCAGTGAGTCGTGGGGGCCGCTGAGCTCCTACAATGAGCAGTTCTTC	CASSESWGPLSSYNEQFF
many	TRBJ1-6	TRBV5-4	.	TGTGCCAGCAGCTTAATCGTTGGCGGTGAAAGCTCCTATAATTCACCCCTCCACTTT	CASSLIVGGESSYNSPLHF
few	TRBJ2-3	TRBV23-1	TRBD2	TGCGCCAGCAGTCAATCTAGCGGGGCAGATACGCAGTATTTT	CASSQSSGADTQYF
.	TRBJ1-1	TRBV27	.	TGTGCCAGCAGTCAAAAGCGAAACACTGAAGCTTTCTTT	CASSQKRNTEAFF
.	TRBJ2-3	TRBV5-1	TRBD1	TGCGCCAGCAGCAAGGGGACAGATGAAGATACGCAGTATTTT	CASSKGTDEDTQYF
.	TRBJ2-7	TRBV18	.	TGTGCCAGCTCACCACCAGCCGCAGGCCGCTACGAGCAGTACTTC	CASSPPAAGRYEQYF
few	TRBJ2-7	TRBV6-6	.	TGTGCCAGCAGCCGACAGTCCTACGAGCAGTACTTC	CASSRQSYEQYF
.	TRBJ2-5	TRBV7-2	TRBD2	TGTGCCAGCAGCCCGACTAGCGGCGAGACCCAGTACTTC	CASSPTSGETQYF
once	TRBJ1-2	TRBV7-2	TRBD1	TGTGCCAGCAGCTTACCTACGACAGGGGGGCTAAGGGGCTACACCTTC	CASSLPTTGGLRGYTF
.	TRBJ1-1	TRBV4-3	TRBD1	TGCGCCAGCAGCCCAGGGACAGGGGGCTCGCGTGAAGCTTTCTTT	CASSPGTGGSREAFF
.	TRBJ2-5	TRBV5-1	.	TGCGCCAGCAGAGCAGGAGGAGAGACCCAGTACTTC	CASRAGGETQYF
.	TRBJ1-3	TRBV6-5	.	TGTGCCAGCAGTTACTCGACCAGGTTTGACCCCATATATTTT	CASSYSTRFDPIYF
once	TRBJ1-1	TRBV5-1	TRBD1	TGCGCCAGCAGCGCCGGACAGGGGCCCACTGAAGCTTTCTTT	CASSAGQGPTEAFF
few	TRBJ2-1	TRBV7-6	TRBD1	TGTGCCAGCAGCTCGCCGGGACAGGGAGTCAATGAGCAGTTCTTC	CASSSPGQGVNEQFF
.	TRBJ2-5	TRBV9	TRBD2	TGTGCCAGCAGCGCCTGGGGGGAGGGAGAGACCCAGTACTTC	CASSAWGEGETQYF
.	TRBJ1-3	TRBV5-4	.	TGTGCCAGCAGCTACACCCCCTCTGGAAACACCATATATTTT	CASSYTPSGNTIYF
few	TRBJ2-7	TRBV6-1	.	TGTGCCAGCAGTGGGGTAAGCGGTGAATCCTACGAGCAGTACTTC	CASSGVSGESYEQYF
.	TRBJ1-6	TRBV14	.	TGTGCCAGCAGTGAGGCTGCACAGGGTACTTCACCCCTCCACTTT	CASSEAAQGTSPLHF
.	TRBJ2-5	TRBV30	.	TGTGCCTGGAGTGTACATCAGGGAACAGAGACCCAGTACTTC	CAWSVHQGTETQYF
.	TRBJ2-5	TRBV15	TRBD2	TGTGCCACCCGGACTAGCGACGGAATGCGGGAGACCCAGTACTTC	CATRTSDGMRETQYF
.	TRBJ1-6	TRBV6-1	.	TGTGCCAGTCCGGCCGGGACACAAGAGTCACCCCTCCACTTT	CASPAGTQESPLHF
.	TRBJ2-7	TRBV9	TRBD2	TGTGCCAGCAGCGTTAGCGGGGGGGGGTACGAGCAGTACTTC	CASSVSGGGYEQYF